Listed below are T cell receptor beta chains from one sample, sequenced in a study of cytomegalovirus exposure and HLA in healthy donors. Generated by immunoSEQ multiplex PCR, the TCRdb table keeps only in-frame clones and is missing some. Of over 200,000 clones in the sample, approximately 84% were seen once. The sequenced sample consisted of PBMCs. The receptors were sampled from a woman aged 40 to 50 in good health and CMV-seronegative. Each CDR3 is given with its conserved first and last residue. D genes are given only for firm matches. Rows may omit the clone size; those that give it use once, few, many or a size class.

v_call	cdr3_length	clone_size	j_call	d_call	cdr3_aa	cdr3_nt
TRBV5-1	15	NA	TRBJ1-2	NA	CASSLAEERAYGYTF	TGCGCCAGCAGCTTGGCCGAGGAACGCGCCTATGGCTACACCTTC
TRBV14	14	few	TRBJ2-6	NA	CASSHNSGANVLTF	TGTGCCAGCAGCCATAACTCTGGGGCCAACGTCCTGACTTTC
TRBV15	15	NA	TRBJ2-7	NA	CATSRDLPQFYEQYF	TGTGCCACCAGCAGAGATCTCCCACAGTTCTACGAGCAGTACTTC
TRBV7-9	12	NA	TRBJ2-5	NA	CASSSTGETQYF	TGTGCCAGCAGCTCGACCGGGGAGACCCAGTACTTC
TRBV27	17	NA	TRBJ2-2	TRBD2	CASSLRSSGGFGGELFF	TGTGCCAGCAGTTTAAGGTCTAGCGGGGGGTTTGGCGGGGAGCTGTTTTTT
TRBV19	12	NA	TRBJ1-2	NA	CASSIQGGGYTF	TGTGCCAGTAGTATCCAGGGTGGTGGCTACACCTTC
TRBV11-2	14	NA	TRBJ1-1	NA	CASSFGVRNTEAFF	TGTGCCAGCAGCTTCGGGGTCAGGAACACTGAAGCTTTCTTT
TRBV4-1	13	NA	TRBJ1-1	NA	CASSPHMNTEAFF	TGCGCCAGCAGCCCACACATGAACACTGAAGCTTTCTTT
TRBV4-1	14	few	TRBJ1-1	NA	CASSRTVGDTEAFF	TGCGCCAGCAGCCGAACGGTGGGAGACACTGAAGCTTTCTTT
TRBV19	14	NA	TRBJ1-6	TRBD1	CASSTGQGNSPLHF	TGTGCCAGTAGTACGGGACAGGGGAACTCACCCCTCCACTTT
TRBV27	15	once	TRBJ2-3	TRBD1	CASSLSTGPTDTQYF	TGTGCCAGCAGTTTATCGACAGGGCCCACAGATACGCAGTATTTT
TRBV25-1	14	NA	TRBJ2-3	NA	CASSELGSGDTQYF	TGTGCCAGCAGTGAATTGGGTAGCGGAGATACGCAGTATTTT
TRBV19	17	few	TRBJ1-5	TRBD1	CASRPGQGAYSNQPQHF	TGTGCCAGCAGACCGGGACAGGGGGCATATAGCAATCAGCCCCAGCATTTT
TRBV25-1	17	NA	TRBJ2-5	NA	CASSAGGAGPYQETQYF	TGTGCCAGCAGTGCCGGAGGGGCAGGACCGTACCAAGAGACCCAGTACTTC
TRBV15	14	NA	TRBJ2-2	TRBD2	CATRTGGRTGELFF	TGTGCCACCAGGACGGGGGGGCGGACCGGGGAGCTGTTTTTT
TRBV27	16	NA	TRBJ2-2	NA	CASSFFPSRGPGELFF	TGTGCCAGCAGTTTCTTCCCTAGCAGGGGTCCCGGGGAGCTGTTTTTT
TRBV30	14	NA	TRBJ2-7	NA	CAWTAGQEYHEQYF	TGTGCCTGGACCGCGGGGCAGGAGTACCACGAGCAGTACTTC
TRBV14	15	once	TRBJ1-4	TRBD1	CASSHTRGPGEKLFF	TGTGCCAGCAGCCATACCAGGGGGCCGGGTGAAAAACTGTTTTTT
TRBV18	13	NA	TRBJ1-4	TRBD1	CASSPGQGEKLFF	TGTGCCAGCTCCCCAGGACAGGGTGAAAAACTGTTTTTT
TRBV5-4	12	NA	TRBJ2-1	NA	CASSLAGNEQFF	TGTGCCAGCAGCTTGGCGGGTAATGAGCAGTTCTTC
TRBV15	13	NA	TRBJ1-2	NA	CATSREAAYGYTF	TGTGCCACCAGCAGAGAGGCGGCGTATGGCTACACCTTC
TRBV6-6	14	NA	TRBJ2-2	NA	CASSYSGLSGELFF	TGTGCCAGCAGTTACTCGGGCCTCTCCGGGGAGCTGTTTTTT
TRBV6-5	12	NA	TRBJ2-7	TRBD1	CASTGQGYEQYF	TGTGCCAGCACCGGACAGGGCTACGAGCAGTACTTC
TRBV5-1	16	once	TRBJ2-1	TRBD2	CASSFGTSGGENEQFF	TGCGCCAGCAGCTTCGGGACTAGCGGGGGGGAAAATGAGCAGTTCTTC
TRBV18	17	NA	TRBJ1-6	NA	CASSPANSPASNAPLHF	TGTGCCAGCTCACCTGCCAACAGCCCAGCAAGTAACGCACCCCTCCACTTT
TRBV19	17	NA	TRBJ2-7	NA	CASSYTPSGPGAYEQYF	TGTGCCAGTAGTTACACCCCCTCAGGGCCGGGGGCCTACGAGCAGTACTTC
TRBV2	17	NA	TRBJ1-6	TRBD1	CASSRQGAQRPRSPLHF	TGTGCCAGCAGTCGCCAGGGGGCGCAGCGGCCGAGATCACCCCTCCACTTT
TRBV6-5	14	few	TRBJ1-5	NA	CASKSRQGNQPQHF	TGTGCCAGCAAGTCCCGACAGGGCAATCAGCCCCAGCATTTT
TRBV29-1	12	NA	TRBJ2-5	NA	CSVEDNSQTQYF	TGCAGCGTTGAAGATAACAGCCAGACCCAGTACTTC
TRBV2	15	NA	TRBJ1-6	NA	CASSPMPRRWEALHF	TGTGCCAGCAGCCCCATGCCAAGGCGCTGGGAGGCCCTCCACTTT
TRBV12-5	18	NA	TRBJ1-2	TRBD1	CASGLVRLGGTGDYGYTF	TGTGCTAGTGGTTTGGTACGGTTGGGGGGGACAGGCGACTATGGCTACACCTTC
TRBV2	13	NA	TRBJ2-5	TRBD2	CASRLADKETQYF	TGTGCCAGCCGACTAGCGGATAAAGAGACCCAGTACTTC
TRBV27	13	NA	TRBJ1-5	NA	CASSLGSNQPQHF	TGTGCCAGCAGTTTAGGCAGCAATCAGCCCCAGCATTTT
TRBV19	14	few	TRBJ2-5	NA	CASSIFSREETQYF	TGTGCCAGTAGTATATTTTCCAGGGAAGAGACCCAGTACTTC
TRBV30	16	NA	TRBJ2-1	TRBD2	CAWSGLAGSSYNEQFF	TGTGCCTGGAGTGGACTAGCGGGGAGCTCCTACAATGAGCAGTTCTTC
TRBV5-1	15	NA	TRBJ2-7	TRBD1	CASSLAPGQLRGQYF	TGCGCCAGCAGCTTGGCCCCGGGACAGCTACGAGGGCAGTACTTC
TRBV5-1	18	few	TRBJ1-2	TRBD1	CASSSPKPGQSTNYGYTF	TGCGCCAGCAGCTCACCTAAACCGGGACAGTCGACTAACTATGGCTACACCTTC
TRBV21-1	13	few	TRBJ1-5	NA	CASSRQVDQPQHF	TGTGCCAGCAGCAGACAGGTTGATCAGCCCCAGCATTTT
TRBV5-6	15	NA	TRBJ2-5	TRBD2	CASSSASGAQETQYF	TGTGCCAGCAGCTCCGCTAGCGGGGCCCAAGAGACCCAGTACTTC
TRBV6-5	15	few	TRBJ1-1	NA	CASRTLIGSGTEAFF	TGTGCCAGCAGGACGTTAATCGGGTCGGGCACTGAAGCTTTCTTT
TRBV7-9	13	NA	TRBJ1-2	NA	CASSAGAGYGYTF	TGTGCCAGCAGCGCCGGTGCAGGCTATGGCTACACCTTC
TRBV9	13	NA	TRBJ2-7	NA	CASSTGHVDEQYF	TGTGCCAGCAGCACGGGACATGTCGACGAGCAGTACTTC